The entry below gives a single T cell receptor (beta chain) sequence along with its context. What it binds is not known. The data were obtained in a study of cytomegalovirus exposure and HLA in healthy donors. Study background: Among the approximately 420 donors who were genotyped, roughly 86% fell in the genetic ancestry cluster that is associated with self-reported Caucasian donors.

Broader study findings: A later examination showed that TCR association rates differed by HLA locus, with DRB1 most and HLA-C fewest.

13 Jbeta primers and 60 Vbeta primers were used for the PCR. Measured with immunoSEQ multiplex PCR; TCRdb has only the in-frame clones, and not every one. The table records 87,000 or so clones, roughly 8.2% of them present only once. The CDR3 length is 14 residues. The V gene's germline CDR1 is SGHRS and CDR2 YFSETQ. Trimming took off 2 bases at V and 4 bases at J, with 12 bases between the two ends. J is TRBJ1-2 and V is TRBV5-1; D is perhaps TRBD1 (5 bases). Sequencing was done on a sample of PBMCs. This receptor was identified in a man aged 50 or older in good health and CMV-seronegative. CDR3: CASSFRTDTYGYTF. Written as DNA, the CDR3 is TGCGCCAGCAGCTTCAGGACGGACACCTATGGCTACACCTTC.